This entry features one T cell receptor beta chain sequence. Its antigen is not known. The entry originates in a study of OX40 agonist ivuxolimab in advanced cancers. On the study more broadly: Three patients had partial responses: one hepatocellular carcinoma, two cutaneous melanoma.

Germline CDR1 reads SGHRS; CDR2 reads YFSETQ. The V end was cut by 0 bases, the J end by 1 base, with 7 bases between. CDR3 size: 15 residues. General study points: Clonal expansion from baseline to week 6 occurred in both CD4+ and CD8+ T cells.

Profiled with immunoSEQ multiplex PCR; TCRdb holds only in-frame clones, not every one. The table has under 70,000 clones, about four fifths seen once. The TCR originated in an adult with an advanced solid tumor such as melanoma, head and neck, liver or kidney cancer. Sequencing was performed on CD4+ or CD8+ T cells sorted from blood, taken in a trial of the OX40 agonist ivuxolimab. V is TRBV5-1 and J is TRBJ1-4, with D uncertain. CDR3 bases: TGCGCCAGCAGCTTGGTGGCAGGAACTAATGAAAAACTGTTTTTT. Amino acid sequence: CASSLVAGTNEKLFF.